The rows below give T cell receptor beta chains drawn from one sample of a study of blood T cells in healthy people across ages. TCRdb passed the 5' RACE reads through MiXCR, listing each CDR3 protein once. This sample carries approximately 800,000 distinct CDR3 sequences, around half of them seen once, and the ten largest clones take roughly 37%. The specimen was blood. Every receptor here comes from a man older than 75 in good health. Both conserved end residues are part of each CDR3. The order of the fields is V gene, CDR3 protein.

TRBV7-9 | CASSLAAGTGGEQYF
TRBV11-2 | CASSIQGLAAQETQYF
TRBV29-1 | CSVEREGLFF
TRBV12-3/TRBV12-4 | CASSFLAGGEKLFF
TRBV3-1 | CASSQVPGQNYEQYF
TRBV5-1 | CASSLEGTGYHEQYF
TRBV7-9 | CASSPPGRAKMSDTQYF
TRBV6-6 | CASKEGRVSAIDQHF
TRBV27 | CASSLSASGVSDTQYF
TRBV5-1 | CASSLVPAGGTYEQYF
TRBV10-3 | CAIGSSGGTYNEQFF
TRBV29-1 | CSASLGGGYTF
TRBV2 | CASSVGNPYEQYF
TRBV5-1 | CASSLEPEKLFF
TRBV20-1 | CSARHTGVSKNIQYF
TRBV28 | CASSRQGYGYEQYF
TRBV7-9 | CASSDQALVGVPEQFF
TRBV5-5 | CASSLAGGRAQRTDTQYF
TRBV29-1 | CSVEDYTSGNYNEQFF
TRBV29-1 | CSASGWEETQYF
TRBV5-1 | CASSDQAMNTEAFF
TRBV28 | CASSRTFAGGTEAFF
TRBV27 | CASSLLGGRVAIGTNEKLFF
TRBV29-1 | CSVGYGPGAFF
TRBV24-1 | CATSDFGGEQYNEQFF
TRBV4-1 | CASSQTVDPSHEQYF
TRBV20-1 | CSARARDGFSTSYNEQYF
TRBV7-2 | CASSFLAATNEKLFF
TRBV2 | CASRGGVWDEQFF
TRBV29-1 | CSVALQKTQYF
TRBV6-2/TRBV6-3 | CASRTGGGETQYF
TRBV7-9 | CASSLLSGYSYNEQFF
TRBV21-1 | CASTPKGGEKLFF
TRBV20-1 | CSARTAADLYNEQFF
TRBV29-1 | CSAVGTGELWETQYF
TRBV9 | CASSAHRGLNSYNEQYF
TRBV2 | CASTKDAGQGAHEQFF
TRBV7-9 | CASSLTGWNTEAFF
TRBV25-1 | CASSEAGTGSGGYTF
TRBV10-3 | CAIRLDGSSYNEQFF
TRBV29-1 | CSVATGREKLFF
TRBV6-6 | CASSYVADTGELFF
TRBV6-5 | CTSSRTGAVYGYTF
TRBV2 | CASRGDLLTEAFF